This TCR beta chain was sequenced during a study of cytomegalovirus exposure and HLA in healthy donors. Use of 60 Vbeta and 13 Jbeta primers characterized the PCR. The assay was immunoSEQ multiplex PCR, and TCRdb's table has in-frame clones only and misses some. The profile shows 55,000 to 85,000 clones, around three quarters of them singletons. Germline loops: CDR1 MNHEY, CDR2 SVGAGI. This CDR3 contains 15 residues. V lost 7 bases to trimming and J lost 4 bases; unmatched junction nucleotides: 6. The gene calls are TRBV6-5 and TRBJ2-5, with 13 bases aligning to TRBD2. The receptor was derived from a man aged 18 to 35 in good health and CMV-seropositive. Sequences were obtained from PBMCs. The CDR3 here is CASKLAGGSGETQYF. The CDR3 region has the DNA TGTGCCAGCAAACTAGCGGGAGGGAGTGGAGAGACCCAGTACTTC.